The source of this T cell receptor (beta chain) is a study of T cell repertoires in cytomegalovirus infection. Across the whole study: Public TCR beta signatures indicated both CMV infection and matching HLA type.

Looked up from germline, CDR1 is LGHDT and CDR2 is YNNKEL (reference sequence). CDR3 length equals 16 residues. Germline trimming cut 5 bases from V and 3 bases from J; bases unmatched to any gene: 10. TCRdb independently ran MiXCR on the reads; one entry per CDR3 protein. This table has approximately 500,000 distinct CDR3 sequences, approximately 10% appearing once. J is TRBJ2-7 and V is TRBV3-1; 10 nucleotides match TRBD1. Sequencing was done on a sample of PBMCs. This receptor was identified in a human donor in good health (CMV status not recorded). Some clones in this sample may be carry-over from other donors' samples. CDR3 sequence: CASSTPGQGLIYEQYF. For the CDR3, the DNA is TGTGCCAGCAGCACACCGGGACAGGGGCTTATCTACGAGCAGTACTTC.